The 5 T cell receptor beta chains in this list originate from one sample, sequenced in a study of T-cell reconstitution after alpha-beta-depleted transplantation in children (dated by TCRdb to about 2016). This specimen's treatment or condition label, interpreted: allogeneic hematopoietic cell transplantation with graft depleted of TCRalphabeta T cells and CD19 B cells. Library prep was done by PCR. Sequenced using an Illumina HiSeq 2500. TCR library preparation used molecular barcoding, with unique molecular identifiers applied to normalize quantification of the TCRbeta repertoire. TCRdb itself trimmed the public reads at Q25 with fastp, ran MiXCR and retained productive beta chains. Identical CDR3 proteins give one entry, which carries the most common genes and DNA. The sample table lists some 600,000 distinct CDR3 sequences, approximately 12% of them with a count of one. Jointly, the top ten make up about 2.2% of the sample.

This specimen consisted of PBMCs, mostly from graft donor cells, obtained 360 days after TCRalphabeta/CD19-depleted stem cell transplant. Every receptor here comes from a male patient younger than 18 who had a stem cell transplant for acute myeloid leukemia, so the T cells may come from the graft donor.

This clonotype appeared a few times. The chain combines TRBV7-2 with TRBJ1-5; D might be TRBD1 (6 bases). Trimming took off 5 bases at V and 9 bases at J, with 14 bases between the two ends. The germline CDR1 and CDR2 sequences are SGHTA and FQGNSA. The length of the CDR3 is 13 residues. The CDR3 bases are TGTGCCAGCAGCCCCCAGGGGTTTGGGCCCCAGCATTTT. Translation gives CASSPQGFGPQHF.

There are a few counts of this clonotype. The chain couples TRBV20-1 to TRBJ1-2; D remains ambiguous. This CDR3 comprises 13 residues. Germline V gene lookup returns CDR1 DFQATT and CDR2 SNEGSKA (reference sequence). Trimming left V 2 bases short and J 9 bases short, with 16 bases between. The CDR3 reads CSARKERERSYTF. CDR3 sequence (DNA): TGCAGTGCTAGAAAGGAGAGGGAGAGGAGCTACACCTTC.

The J gene is TRBJ2-7, the V gene TRBV28, with D perhaps matching TRBD1 (5 bases). There are 13 residues in the CDR3. V lost 8 bases, J lost 6 bases, and 17 bases lay in between. Germline CDR1 reads MDHEN; CDR2 reads SYDVKM. The CDR3 DNA reads TGTGCCAGCTTCGTGCCAGGGCTTTGCGAGCAGTACTTC. Translation gives CASFVPGLCEQYF.

This clonotype was detected many times. This chain connects TRBV7-3 to TRBJ2-2; no definite D call. V was clipped by 2 bases and J by 8 bases, with 9 bases between them. The CDR3 sequence is 13 residues long. The V gene's germline CDR1 is SGHTA and CDR2 FQGTGA. The CDR3 spells CASSLELRGELFF. CDR3 bases: TGTGCCAGCAGCTTAGAATTGCGAGGGGAGCTGTTTTTT.

V gene TRBV7-3 combines with J gene TRBJ2-7, with D possibly TRBD1 on 5 matching bases. Germline V gene lookup returns CDR1 SGHTA and CDR2 FQGTGA. V lost 3 bases and J 2 bases, leaving 17 bases between the germline ends. There are 16 residues in the CDR3. The CDR3 sequence is CASSFLSQVVTYEQYF. CDR3 bases: TGTGCCAGCAGCTTCCTTTCACAGGTTGTAACCTACGAGCAGTACTTC.